This section outlines one T cell receptor (beta chain) sequence together with its context. Its antigen is unidentified. Its ends do not fully match the called genes, so a read error is possible. Here immunoSEQ multiplex PCR was the method, and the copy in TCRdb shows in-frame clones only, minus some. The table includes about 2 million clones, about 94% detected once. The source of the sample is a study of shared clonotypes between healthy human individuals. The CDR3 sequence is 14 residues long. Germline-derived CDR1 and CDR2 are SNHLY and FYNNEI. Naive CD8 cells lacked CD45RO and underwent positive selection for CCR7, leaving out terminally differentiated effector memory CD45RA+ cells. Study results and caveats: Among a handful of donors, approximately 4.6% of naive CD4 clonotypes were found in common.

This TCR was sampled from a man aged 18 to 29 in good health. The specimen was naive CD8+ T cells sorted from blood. This chain uses TRBV2 with TRBJ2-3; 8 bases are shared with TRBD1. CDR3 nucleotide sequence: TGTGCCAGCAGCGAAGCACAGGGGGCAGATACGCAGTATTTT. It specifies CASSEAQGADTQYF.